This T cell receptor (beta chain) was obtained from a study of cytomegalovirus exposure and HLA in healthy donors (dated 2017 in TCRdb). Regarding the complete study: In an earlier analysis of several hundred of the donors, about 260 Gb of sequence data and 90 million to 120 million unique TCR beta sequences from 150 million to 200 million T cells were reported. Roughly 290 gigabases of sequencing data and roughly 80 million unique TCR sequences made up an early release that covered under 750 HLA-typed donors. The genetic ancestry cluster associated with self-reported Caucasian donors included roughly four fifths of the 350 to 500 genotyped donors. The study aimed to test whether signatures of past pathogen exposure could be identified by cataloging public T cell receptors. The T cell repertoires of several hundred subjects were profiled by immunosequencing and related to cytomegalovirus serostatus. A separate validation cohort of more than 100 different subjects was used in addition to the roughly 620-subject first cohort. The study combined high-throughput TCR immunosequencing, statistical association of individual TCRs with disease status, and machine learning to predict cytomegalovirus infection status. In a later analysis, previously published TCR beta repertoires from 600 to 850 donors were re-analyzed and high-resolution HLA genotyping was added so that TCR occurrence patterns could be studied. Rather than using new phenotypic data, the later analysis identified candidate immune exposures from TCR beta sequences and from how often those sequences occurred across donors. An earlier analysis of several hundred of the donors used high-throughput TCR beta sequencing to judge whether each TCR beta V gene segment behaved as functional or pseudogenic. Alongside the repertoire data, information on donor age, sex, ethnicity and CMV serostatus was compiled. Genome-wide SNP genotypes for about three fifths of the roughly 670 donors were used in a later genetic analysis, which treated that subset as a discovery cohort. All discovery cohort repertoires had been generated using a single sequencing platform. Both class I and class II loci were covered by HLA typing, at four-digit resolution. Typing coverage varied by locus: roughly 629-630 donors for A, B, C, DRB1 and DQB1; approximately 520 for DQA1; more than 600 for DPA1; around 450 for DPB1. Four or five DR-DQ haplotypes were treated as single units for association and clustering because of strong linkage in the cohort. On average, about 200,000 unique TCR beta nucleotide sequences were sequenced per donor among 300 to 500 genotyped donors of the cohort, with roughly 20% of those sequences being non-productive. Points the paper makes about the study in general: Most TCR sequences were seen in very few donors, while some public TCRs were found in many individuals. Correlated functional status among segregating V segments might be attributable to linkage disequilibrium, but an unknown experimental factor could not be ruled out. The cohort was sequenced for TCR beta chains only, and without alpha or paired-chain data the features that could be detected were limited. The earlier analysis of some 540 of the donors excluded roughly 17 rarely observed V segments, including chromosome 9 orphons, because counts were too low. For the cohort, immune exposure information was limited to CMV serostatus. Because HLA typing was unavailable for some donors at each locus, only the typed subset was used in association tests. According to a later analysis, TCR association rates differed among HLA loci, with DRB1 alleles showing the most associated TCRs and HLA-C alleles showing the fewest. Compared with equally common non-associated chains, HLA-associated TCR beta chains in a later analysis were more clonally expanded and had lower generation probabilities. An earlier analysis of 450 to 750 of the donors showed that most TCR beta V segments appeared in productive rearrangements either about 87% or about 30% of the time, which broadly matched IMGT annotations. When HLA alleles, especially DR and DQ, strongly co-occurred, TCR associations were difficult to assign to individual alleles. The study listed 150 to 200 TCR beta chains as associated with cytomegalovirus. Because the 87-base-pair reads could not distinguish some IMGT-functional V segments, including TRBV6-2 and TRBV6-3, those segments were excluded. According to a later analysis, most CMV-associated TCR beta chains appeared to be HLA-restricted, and the HLA associations seemed to be driven largely by CMV exposure. Presence/absence analyses assumed roughly uniform sequencing depth across donors, an assumption that may not hold. A group of highly shared sequence variants was considered likely to be a technical artifact of the sequencing pipeline. In vitro tests confirmed that three of the cytomegalovirus-associated TCR beta chains recognize cytomegalovirus antigens. In a later genetic analysis, a missense DCLRE1C variant was associated with V-gene and J-gene trimming of TCR beta chains, and the association was replicated in an independent cohort. Cytomegalovirus status was reported to be diagnosed by the classifier with high specificity and sensitivity in both the original and validation cohorts. In a later analysis, several top co-occurrence clusters were reported to appear linked to parvovirus B19, influenza, CMV and Epstein-Barr virus. It was suggested by the authors that the approach could potentially be generalized to other disease states and immunological phenotypes. According to a later genetic analysis, donors in an Asian-associated ancestry cluster had fewer N-insertions in productive TCRs than the approximately 670-donor mean. A further reported finding was that TCR beta sequences accurately predicted the HLA-A and HLA-B alleles for most subjects in the first cohort. Specific HLA alleles were associated with roughly 16,000 TCR beta sequences at a false discovery rate of 0.05 in a later analysis.

Library preparation employed the immunoSEQ multiplex PCR assay. A mixture of 60 forward primers for TCR Vbeta segments and 13 reverse primers for TCR Jbeta segments was used in the multiplex PCR. The CDR3 region of rearranged TCR beta genes was amplified from genomic DNA with a multiplex PCR assay. The Illumina HiSeq System was used to sequence the amplified TCR beta libraries as 87-base-pair reads. On the study's bioinformatics: A later analysis counted some 80 million unique TCR beta chains across the 600 to 850 repertoires, and around 12 million of these chains were shared by at least two donors. A nearest-neighbor algorithm error-corrected the raw reads and collapsed the reads into unique sequences, merging closely related sequences to remove PCR and sequencing errors. V, D and J gene segments were assigned by aligning CDR3 sequences to IMGT reference sequences. For a sequence to be retained, at least a six-nucleotide match to both a V gene segment and a J gene segment was required. Rearrangements were called productive when the CDR3 lacked stop codons and stayed in frame with V and J; all others were non-productive. Following IMGT convention, CDR3 was defined as the stretch from the second conserved V-encoded cysteine to the conserved J-encoded phenylalanine. The earlier analysis of 587 of the donors excluded any sequence lacking an unambiguous match to a single V gene segment. An earlier analysis of 587 of the donors called V segments functional above 56.7% productive rearrangements and segregating when the between-donor standard deviation exceeded 5%. A statistical classification framework was developed to diagnose cytomegalovirus status using the catalog of TCR beta chain sequences. In a later analysis, TCR nucleotide sequences were compared against IMGT/GENE-DB human TR gene sequences so that V and J genes could be assigned. In a later analysis, CDR3 sequences and most-parsimonious VDJ recombination scenarios were assigned using the TCRdist pipeline. In a later analysis, each TCR beta chain was defined by its CDR3 amino acid sequence together with its V-gene family, and reads lacking a unique V-gene family were excluded. To address suspected cross-contamination and a sequencing artifact, a later analysis removed over 500 highly shared, low-generation-probability nucleotide sequences. A later analysis calculated a clonal expansion index for each public chain from normalized within-repertoire ranks of inferred template counts. In a later analysis, generation probabilities were computed using a VDJ recombination model fitted to out-of-frame rearrangements, and the results were checked against IGoR. A later analysis scored TCR-TCR, TCR-HLA and TCR-CMV co-occurrence with hypergeometric tests, applying a repertoire-size bias correction to TCR pairs. False discovery rates were estimated in a later analysis by permuting HLA or CMV assignments 20 times. In a later analysis, co-occurring TCRs were grouped using DBSCAN, and TCRdist sequence similarity was added for clustering within HLA-allele-positive subsets. Co-occurrence clustering excluded repertoires with fewer than 30,000 or more than 120,000 public chains, plus five with anomalous nucleotide sharing. TCRdb obtained this table from immuneACCESS and retained in-frame rearrangements with V and J assigned. These tables miss some clones; where compared with another copy, unresolved V genes account for less than half of the shortfall, and the remainder is unexplained. The V and J calls and clone size come from that table; D and trimming were worked out from the DNA. Within this sample are 150,000 or so clones, with 80% of them counted one time only. The biggest ten clones account for approximately 2.5% of the sample.

About this clone itself: This receptor's antigen is unknown. Base qualities are missing; no much larger clone stands one base away.

The CDR1 and CDR2 encoded by the germline V gene are SGHRS and YFSETQ. V lost 2 bases and J lost 7 bases; the stretch between them is 12 bases long. The CDR3, cysteine through phenylalanine, is 13 amino acids long. The DNA shown is the 39-base CDR3, in frame from base 1. In total, approximately 690 healthy bone marrow donors made up the cohort. At the time of sampling, every cohort member was nominally healthy, though immune exposures that went unrecorded were likely present. The donor tested CMV seronegative and was one of the 352 seronegative cohort members. A peripheral blood sample was provided by each donor, and peripheral blood mononuclear cells were used for TCR beta sequencing. Genomic DNA extraction from the blood cell samples was performed with the Qiagen DNeasy Blood Extraction Kit.

The sequence was obtained from a man between 45 and 60 years old in good health and CMV-seronegative. The chain is encoded by TRBV5-1 joined to TRBJ1-2; there is no confident call for the D gene. Sequencing input: PBMCs. The DNA reads TGCGCCAGCAGCTTCGGAAACTCGGGTGGCTACACCTTC. Its coded protein is CASSFGNSGGYTF.